Listed below are T cell receptor beta chains from one sample, sequenced in a study of OX40 agonist ivuxolimab in advanced cancers. Some clones are missing from TCRdb's copy, which holds only in-frame ones; the method was immunoSEQ multiplex PCR. The top ten hold over 5% of the sample, which has more than 12,000 clones, about 87% seen once. The sequences come from CD4+ or CD8+ T cells sorted from blood, collected in a trial of the OX40 agonist ivuxolimab. Receptors originate from an adult with an advanced solid tumor such as melanoma, head and neck, liver or kidney cancer. Both conserved end residues are part of each CDR3. D genes are given only for firm matches. Only some rows state a clone size, as once, few, many or a class for expanded clones.

v_call,j_call,d_call,cdr3_length,clone_size,cdr3_nt,cdr3_aa
TRBV11-2,TRBJ2-5,TRBD1,15,-,TGTGCCAGCAGCTTAGAGATAGGGGGCGTGCAGACCCAGTACTTC,CASSLEIGGVQTQYF
TRBV7-8,TRBJ2-7,TRBD1,16,-,TGTGCCAGCAGCTTCTCAGGGGGCGCGCGGTCCTACGAGCAGTACTTC,CASSFSGGARSYEQYF
TRBV30,TRBJ2-5,-,13,few,TGTGCCTGGAGTGCCAAGATAGGAGAGACCCAGTACTTC,CAWSAKIGETQYF
TRBV5-1,TRBJ2-1,-,15,-,TGCGCCAGCAGCTTGGTGGAAGGCTCCTACAATGAGCAGTTCTTC,CASSLVEGSYNEQFF
TRBV27,TRBJ2-3,TRBD1,16,-,TGTGCCAGCAGTCCTCGACAGGGGGCTAGCACAGATACGCAGTATTTT,CASSPRQGASTDTQYF
TRBV9,TRBJ2-7,-,14,-,TGTGCCAGCAGCAAATCTACGGGAACCTACGAGCAGTACTTC,CASSKSTGTYEQYF
TRBV6-1,TRBJ2-5,-,13,-,TGTGCCAGCAGTGCAGACCTTCTTGGGACCCAGTACTTC,CASSADLLGTQYF
TRBV5-1,TRBJ2-7,-,13,few,TGCGCCAGCAGCCAGACAGGCGCCTACGAGCAGTACTTC,CASSQTGAYEQYF
TRBV14,TRBJ1-1,-,14,few,TGTGCCAGCAGCCCTCGGGTGGTGAACACTGAAGCTTTCTTT,CASSPRVVNTEAFF
TRBV6-5,TRBJ2-2,-,14,-,TGTGCCAGCAGTTACGACAGGGAGGCCGGGGAGCTGTTTTTT,CASSYDREAGELFF
TRBV29-1,TRBJ1-3,TRBD1,18,-,TGCAGCGTCCGCTGGGGGACAGGGGGCGCCTCCTCTGGAAACACCATATATTTT,CSVRWGTGGASSGNTIYF
TRBV27,TRBJ1-1,-,13,-,TGTGCCAGCAGTTTCGACAGAAACACTGAAGCTTTCTTT,CASSFDRNTEAFF
TRBV2,TRBJ1-2,-,13,-,TGTGCCAGCCGTATACCCGAGGGCAGGGGCTACACCTTC,CASRIPEGRGYTF
TRBV5-1,TRBJ1-6,-,15,-,TGCGCCAGCAGCTTCGATGGCCGCCCTGGATCACCCCTCCACTTT,CASSFDGRPGSPLHF
TRBV29-1,TRBJ1-2,-,11,-,TGCAGCGTCGTTTGGAAGGATGGCTACACCTTC,CSVVWKDGYTF
TRBV7-2,TRBJ1-2,TRBD1,13,-,TGTGCCAGCAGCTTCGGGACAGGGATTGGCTACACCTTC,CASSFGTGIGYTF
TRBV4-2,TRBJ1-2,TRBD1,14,-,TGTGCCAGCAGCCAACGACAGGGTAACTATGGCTACACCTTC,CASSQRQGNYGYTF
TRBV19,TRBJ1-5,-,15,-,TGTGCCAGTAGCGTCTTGGGCGTTAGCAATCAGCCCCAGCATTTT,CASSVLGVSNQPQHF
TRBV20-1,TRBJ2-7,-,10,few,TGCAGTGCCGCCGGGACCCTGCAGTACTTC,CSAAGTLQYF
TRBV6-5,TRBJ1-2,-,15,-,TGTGCCAGCAGTTACTCTGGCCAGTCTAACTATGGCTACACCTTC,CASSYSGQSNYGYTF
TRBV6-5,TRBJ1-1,-,15,-,TGTGCCAGCAGTTACCAACAGGGACTTAACACTGAAGCTTTCTTT,CASSYQQGLNTEAFF
TRBV5-6,TRBJ2-2,-,15,once,TGTGCCAGCAGTCGGGCGGGGGCTGGGGCCGGGGAGCTGTTTTTT,CASSRAGAGAGELFF
TRBV10-1,TRBJ2-2,-,17,-,TGCGCCAGCAGTGAGTCGAATCGGGCAGGGAATACCGGGGAGCTGTTTTTT,CASSESNRAGNTGELFF
TRBV29-1,TRBJ1-2,-,13,-,TGCAGCGTTAAAGTGGGGACCGACTATGGCTACACCTTC,CSVKVGTDYGYTF
TRBV9,TRBJ2-3,-,13,-,TGTGCCAGCAGCGTAGGTGTCGCAGATACGCAGTATTTT,CASSVGVADTQYF
TRBV9,TRBJ2-7,-,12,-,TGTGCCAGCAGCAAATTCGGCTACGAGCAGTACTTC,CASSKFGYEQYF
TRBV6-1,TRBJ2-2,-,14,-,TGTGCCAGCAAGAGGGAATCGAACACCGGGGAGCTGTTTTTT,CASKRESNTGELFF
TRBV9,TRBJ2-3,-,13,-,TGTGCCAGCAGCCCTTCCTCAGTAGGTACGCAGTATTTT,CASSPSSVGTQYF
TRBV5-1,TRBJ2-4,-,16,-,TGCGCCAGCAGCTTCGGCAGTCCTCTAGCCAAAAACATTCAGTACTTC,CASSFGSPLAKNIQYF
TRBV4-1,TRBJ1-4,TRBD1,13,-,TGCGCCAGCAGCCAAGATCGGACAGGGGTGCTGTTTTTT,CASSQDRTGVLFF
TRBV5-1,TRBJ1-2,-,15,-,TGCGCCAGCAGCTTGGGGGTAAGGTCTAACTATGGCTACACCTTC,CASSLGVRSNYGYTF
TRBV7-9,TRBJ2-1,TRBD1,17,-,TGTGCCAGCAGCCCGCCTCTCCGACAGGGACCATACAATGAGCAGTTCTTC,CASSPPLRQGPYNEQFF